This T cell receptor (beta chain) was identified during a study of technical replicates of blood from several donors. Germline V gene data show CDR1 as SGDLS and CDR2 as YYNGEE. V gave up 2 bases and J gave up 10 bases; unmatched junction bases: 9. This CDR3 region has 15 residues. Clones were read by immunoSEQ multiplex PCR, and TCRdb kept only the in-frame ones, dropping some. The repertoire holds 76,000 or so clones, with roughly 90% as singletons. Only a few counts were recorded for this clone. This clonotype was sampled from a human donor in good health. This rearrangement joins TRBV9 to TRBJ1-4; 9 bases align to TRBD1. Sequencing was carried out using T cells isolated from PBMCs. CDR3 region: CASSVGGTGSGKLFF. The CDR3 region has the DNA TGTGCCAGCAGCGTTGGTGGGACAGGGTCTGGAAAACTGTTTTTT.